The 15 T cell receptor beta chains below come from one sample, sequenced in a study of blood T cell repertoires in COVID-19. Repertoires were generated with immunoSEQ multiplex PCR, while TCRdb's copy carries only in-frame clones and drops some. This table holds under 200,000 clones, around nine tenths found once. The source material was peripheral blood. These receptor sequences come from a middle-aged man with acute or convalescent COVID-19.

CDR3 protein: CASSPSGWDSPLHF. CDR3 bases: TGTGCCAGCAGCCCCTCGGGATGGGATTCACCCCTCCACTTT. The chain has TRBV28 and TRBJ1-6, with D unclear. CDR1 MDHEN and CDR2 SYDVKM come from the germline V gene. V shed 6 bases and J shed 8 bases, with 14 bases lying between them. CDR3 length: 14 amino acids. The full variable domain, with the rest looked up from reference TRBV28 and TRBJ1-6, is DVKVTQSSRYLVKRTGEKVFLECVQDMDHENMFWYRQDPGLGLRLIYFSYDVKMKEKGDIPEGYSVSREKKERFSLILESASTNQTSMYLCASSPSGWDSPLHFGNGTRLTVT.

This clone has just a few counts. The chain joins TRBV5-1 to TRBJ2-3; tentatively, D is TRBD1 (5 bases). The CDR3 totals 14 residues. The V gene's germline CDR1 is SGHRS and CDR2 YFSETQ. The ends were cut back, 2 bases at V and 3 bases at J, with 10 bases in the middle. The CDR3 nucleotides are TGCGCCAGCAGCTTTGTGGGGCAGACAGATACGCAGTATTTT. Amino acid sequence: CASSFVGQTDTQYF.

The genes are TRBV5-8 and TRBJ1-5; D remains unclear. In germline, CDR1 is SGHTS, CDR2 YDEGEE. CDR3 length equals 15 residues. Between the trimmed V and J ends, which lost 5 bases and 9 bases, there was a span of 21 bases. The CDR3 DNA reads as TGTGCCAGCAGGAGGGTGGACCTCCCAGCTCTGCCCCAGCATTTT. Translating it yields CASRRVDLPALPQHF.

The chain is built from TRBV15 and TRBJ2-1; 8 bases fit TRBD1. Germline CDR1 is LNHNV and CDR2 is YYDKDF (reference sequence). The CDR3 contains 15 residues. V trimming: 4 bases; J trimming: 2 bases; junction bases outside the gene matches: 4. The CDR3 DNA reads as TGTGCCACCAGCATGGGCAGGGGGCCCTACAATGAGCAGTTCTTC. Translation gives CATSMGRGPYNEQFF.

The V and J genes are TRBV23-1 and TRBJ1-4; the D gene is possibly TRBD1 (6 bases). TRBV23-1 is flagged as an ORF with uncertain function. V shed 2 bases and J shed 0 bases, with 19 bases lying between them. There are 19 residues in the CDR3. The CDR3 DNA follows: TGCGCCAGCAGTCAAGAGCAGGACAGTACGCTCGCAACTAATGAAAAACTGTTTTTT. This encodes CASSQEQDSTLATNEKLFF.

The J gene is TRBJ2-7, the V gene TRBV21-1; the table gives TRBD1 as D, unverified against the DNA. TRBV21-1 is a listed pseudogene. This CDR3 has 16 amino acids. This CDR3 is CASSREGQGSSYEQYV. CDR3 nucleotides: TGTGCCAGCAGCAGGGAGGGACAGGGAAGCTCCTACGAGCAGTACGTC.

The V and J genes are TRBV13 and TRBJ2-3; D unclear. The CDR3 consists of 12 residues. Trimming pared 7 bases from V and 3 bases from J, leaving 8 bases between. Germline values: CDR1 PRHDT, CDR2 FYEKMQ (reference sequence). The CDR3 reads CASNPRTDTQYF. CDR3 DNA sequence: TGTGCCAGCAATCCCAGGACAGATACGCAGTATTTT.

The gene calls are TRBV30 and TRBJ1-2; TRBD1 agrees at 12 bases. The CDR3 spans 16 residues. Germline CDR1 is GTSNPN and CDR2 is SVGIG (reference sequence). The trim removed 8 bases at V and 4 bases at J, leaving 14 bases unmatched. The chain's CDR3 is CAHNPGTGGDVYGYTF. The CDR3 region has the DNA TGTGCCCACAATCCGGGGACAGGGGGCGATGTCTATGGCTACACCTTC.

The chain employs TRBV7-2 and TRBJ1-3; D remains ambiguous. Trimming took off 0 bases at V and 0 bases at J, with 6 bases between the two ends. CDR3 length: 15 residues. Germline V gene lookup returns CDR1 SGHTA and CDR2 FQGNSA. The CDR3 nucleotides read TGTGCCAGCAGCTTAGCTCAGGACTCTGGAAACACCATATATTTT. Protein: CASSLAQDSGNTIYF.

Points on this clone: This same CDR3 is encoded by further DNA sequences in the sample. The J gene is TRBJ1-6, the V gene TRBV6-5; no definite D call. The ends were cut back, 8 bases at V and 9 bases at J, with 14 bases in the middle. Germline V gene lookup returns CDR1 MNHEY and CDR2 SVGAGI. There are 13 residues in the CDR3. The chain's CDR3 is CASGRQQISPLHF. In DNA, the CDR3 is TGTGCCAGCGGAAGGCAACAGATTTCACCCCTCCACTTT.

This clone has a handful of counts. The junction departs from germline at one end; a sequencing error may be responsible. This rearrangement joins TRBV19 to TRBJ1-2; no clear D gene. CDR1 and CDR2 from the germline V gene are LNHDA and SQIVND (reference sequence). The CDR3 runs to 11 residues. For the CDR3, the DNA is TGTGCCAGTAGTCTAGACCTCTCCTACACCTTC. Translating gives CASSLDLSYTF.

V is TRBV10-1 and J is TRBJ2-1, with 7 bases identical to TRBD2. The trim removed 2 bases at V and 5 bases at J, leaving 6 bases unmatched. Germline-derived CDR1 and CDR2 are WNHNN and SYGVQD (reference sequence). The CDR3 length is 15 residues. The CDR3: CASSERASGDNEQFF. In nucleotides, the CDR3 is TGCGCCAGCAGTGAGCGGGCTAGCGGTGACAATGAGCAGTTCTTC.

The chain carries TRBV7-2 and TRBJ2-1, with D perhaps TRBD2 (6 bases). From germline, CDR1 is SGHTA and CDR2 FQGNSA. The CDR3 runs to 16 residues. V was shortened by 5 bases and J by 4 bases, with 18 bases between the two germline ends. The CDR3 DNA reads TGTGCCAGCAGCCCCCAGCCCGGGACTGGATACAATGAGCAGTTCTTC. It translates to CASSPQPGTGYNEQFF.

The chain recombines TRBV18 with TRBJ2-3, with 8 bases fitting TRBD2. Losses at the gene ends were 1 base for V and 4 bases for J; bases not matched to a gene: 7. The CDR3 has 16 residues. Germline V lookup: CDR1 KGHSH, CDR2 LQKENI. This chain's CDR3 is CASSPQSSGGADTQYF. CDR3 coding DNA: TGTGCCAGCTCACCACAATCCAGCGGGGGTGCAGATACGCAGTATTTT.

The V gene is TRBV6-5, the J gene TRBJ2-3; 7 nucleotides align to TRBD2. V lost 6 bases and J lost 3; bases outside the gene matches: 6. Per germline, CDR1 MNHEY and CDR2 SVGAGI. The CDR3 has 14 amino acids. In nucleotides, the CDR3 is TGTGCCAGCAGCCCGGGAGGTGGTACAGATACGCAGTATTTT. Residues: CASSPGGGTDTQYF.